This TCR beta chain was captured by sequencing in a study of shared clonotypes between healthy human individuals. Findings and caveats of the study: As a rule, naive subsets had a larger estimated richness than memory subsets.

Investigators divided CD4+ cells into CD45RA+ naive and CD45RA-negative memory subsets. On this clone itself: As yet, its antigen is unknown.

Only in-frame clones appear in the TCRdb table, and some are missing; sequencing was by immunoSEQ multiplex PCR. The data hold roughly 330,000 clones, with around two thirds observed a single time. The sample was memory CD4+ T cells sorted from blood. Subset meaning: CD45RA-negative fraction. This clonotype was obtained from a young man in good health.

The CDR3 DNA sequence: TGCAGCGTTGGGGCAGCTCAAGAGACCCAGTACTTC. It translates to CSVGAAQETQYF. The chain joins TRBV29-1 to TRBJ2-5; no reliable D call. Deletions cut 4 bases from V and 2 bases from J, with 8 bases between. Germline CDR1 reads SQVTM; CDR2 reads ANQGSEA. This CDR3 spans 12 amino acids.